The source of this T cell receptor (beta chain) is a study of molecular identifiers for immune sequencing clone quantification. Study-wide results and caveats: Barcode sharing among identical TCR molecules could make large clones appear smaller.

Sequencing libraries of naive CD8 cells derived from around 20,000 to 1,000,000 sorted cells with 10%, 30% or 50% RNA. This clonotype turned up a few times. Antigen unknown. V lost 2 bases to trimming and J lost 3 bases, with 11 bases between them. Germline lookup yields CDR1 DFQATT and CDR2 SNEGSKA (reference sequence). The CDR3 runs 13 residues. Previously published methods and listed TCR primers were used for the bulk TCR libraries. Each CDR3 protein gets one entry after TCRdb re-called the PCR reads with MiXCR. This sample yields about 630,000 distinct CDR3 sequences, of which about 25% are seen a single time; around 0.78% belongs to the top ten.

The genes are TRBV20-1 and TRBJ2-7; maybe TRBD1 (6 bases). The sequenced sample was naive CD8+ T cells from blood, with Jurkat cell RNA spiked in. Subset of the sample: FACS-sorted CD8+CD4-CCR7+CD45RA+ naive T cells. This TCR was sampled from a human donor in good health. Some libraries in this study had Jurkat cell RNA spiked in. The CDR3 here is CSARWDTFYEQYF. The CDR3 bases are TGCAGTGCTAGATGGGACACCTTCTACGAGCAGTACTTC.